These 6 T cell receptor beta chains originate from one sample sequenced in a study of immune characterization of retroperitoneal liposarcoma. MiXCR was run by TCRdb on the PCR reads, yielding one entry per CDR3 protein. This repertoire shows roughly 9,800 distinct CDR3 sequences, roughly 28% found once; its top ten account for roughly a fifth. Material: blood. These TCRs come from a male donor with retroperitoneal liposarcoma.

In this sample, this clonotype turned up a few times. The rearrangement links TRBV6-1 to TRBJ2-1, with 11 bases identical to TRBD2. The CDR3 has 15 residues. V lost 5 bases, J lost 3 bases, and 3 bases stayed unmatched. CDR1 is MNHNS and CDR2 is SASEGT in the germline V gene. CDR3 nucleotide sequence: TGTGCCAGCAGTTTAGCGGGGGGGGGCTACAATGAGCAGTTCTTC. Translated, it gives CASSLAGGGYNEQFF.

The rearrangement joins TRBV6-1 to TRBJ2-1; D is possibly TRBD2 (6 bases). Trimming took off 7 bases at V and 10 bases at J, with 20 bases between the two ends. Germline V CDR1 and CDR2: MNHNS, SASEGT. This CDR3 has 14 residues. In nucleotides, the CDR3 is TGTGCCAGCACTCCAGTCCGGGAGACTCTCGAGCAGTTCTTC. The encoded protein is CASTPVRETLEQFF.

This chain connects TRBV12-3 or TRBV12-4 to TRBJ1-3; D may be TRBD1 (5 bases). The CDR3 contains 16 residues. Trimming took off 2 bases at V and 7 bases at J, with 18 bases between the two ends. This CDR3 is CASSLSSRGLGNTIYF. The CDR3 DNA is TGTGCCAGCAGTTTATCCTCCCGGGGCCTAGGGAACACCATATATTTT.

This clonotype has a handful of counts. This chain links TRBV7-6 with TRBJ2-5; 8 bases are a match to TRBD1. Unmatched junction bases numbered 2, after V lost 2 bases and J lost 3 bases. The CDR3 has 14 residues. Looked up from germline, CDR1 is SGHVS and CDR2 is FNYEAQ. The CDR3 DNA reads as TGTGCCAGCAGCTTAATGACAGGGGAAGAGACCCAGTACTTC. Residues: CASSLMTGEETQYF.

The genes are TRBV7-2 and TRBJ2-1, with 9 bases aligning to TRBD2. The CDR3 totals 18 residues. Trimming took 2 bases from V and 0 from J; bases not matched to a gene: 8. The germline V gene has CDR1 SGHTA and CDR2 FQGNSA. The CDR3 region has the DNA TGTGCCAGCAGCTTATTTCTTTTTAGCGGGAGCTCCTACAATGAGCAGTTCTTC. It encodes CASSLFLFSGSSYNEQFF.

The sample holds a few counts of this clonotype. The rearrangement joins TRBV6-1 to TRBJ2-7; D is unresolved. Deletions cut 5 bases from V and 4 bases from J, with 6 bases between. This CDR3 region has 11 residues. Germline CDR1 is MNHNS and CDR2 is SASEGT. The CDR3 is CASSSQYEQYF. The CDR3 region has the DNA TGTGCCAGCAGTTCTCAGTACGAGCAGTACTTC.